The clone carrying this T cell receptor (beta chain) was found a few times. The target antigen is unknown. These data come from a study of T cell responses to AZD1222 COVID-19 vaccine. Sequenced by immunoSEQ multiplex PCR; TCRdb stores in-frame clones only, minus some. The repertoire has around 260,000 clones, approximately 95% of them found once; the top ten carry 0.55%. Broader study findings: Spike-wide coverage was observed for vaccine-associated CD4 TCRs, with dominant responses at 160-218 and 743-854.

The receptor was isolated from an adult in good health. The sample was peripheral blood, taken on day 0 of AZD1222 vaccination.

The chain's CDR3 is CASSYSRRTASGSYTF. CDR3 DNA sequence: TGTGCCAGCAGTTATTCTCGGCGCACGGCGTCCGGGAGCTACACCTTC. This sequence joins TRBV6-5 and TRBJ1-2; unclear D gene. The CDR3 runs to 16 residues. Germline lookup yields CDR1 MNHEY and CDR2 SVGAGI. Trimming left V 3 bases short and J 9 bases short, with 23 bases between.